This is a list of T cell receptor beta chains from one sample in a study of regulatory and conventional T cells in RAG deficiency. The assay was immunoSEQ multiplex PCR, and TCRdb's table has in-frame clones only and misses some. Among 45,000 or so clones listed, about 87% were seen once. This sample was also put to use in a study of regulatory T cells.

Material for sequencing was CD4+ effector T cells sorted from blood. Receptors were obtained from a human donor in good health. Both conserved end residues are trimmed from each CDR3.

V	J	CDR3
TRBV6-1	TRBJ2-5	ASRQGPSPY
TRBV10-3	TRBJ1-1	AISESPGEAF
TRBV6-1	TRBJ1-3	ASTPGSGNTIY
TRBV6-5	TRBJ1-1	ASSYSLNTEAF
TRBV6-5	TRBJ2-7	ASSYSWTGSGEQY
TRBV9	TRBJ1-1	ASSPPSNTEAF
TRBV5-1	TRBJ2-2	ASSLQGTGTGELF
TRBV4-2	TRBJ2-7	ASSPGQPREQY
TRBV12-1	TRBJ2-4	ASSFVAYRPSGSKEAKNIQY
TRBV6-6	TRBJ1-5	ASSYTDGHQPQH
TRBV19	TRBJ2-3	ASSNRPRAADTQY
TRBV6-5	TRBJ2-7	ASSPRTGGLEQY
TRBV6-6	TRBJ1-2	ASGAGQPYGYT
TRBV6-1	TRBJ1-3	ASTLQEGTGNTIY
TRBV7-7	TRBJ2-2	ASSWSSGTGELF
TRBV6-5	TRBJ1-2	ASSPDRRPTYGYT
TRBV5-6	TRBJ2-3	ASSSWDTQY
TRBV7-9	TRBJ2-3	ASSLGLQGATDTQY
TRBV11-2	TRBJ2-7	ASSLARHSYEQY
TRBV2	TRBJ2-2	ASSVDRVGTGELF
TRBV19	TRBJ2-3	ASSIRLRDTDTQY
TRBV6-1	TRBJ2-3	ASSDSDTQY
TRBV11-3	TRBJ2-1	ASSLDGLAGNEQF
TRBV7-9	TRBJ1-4	ASSFSGDGEKLF
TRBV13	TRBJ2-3	ASSLLGQGTDTQY
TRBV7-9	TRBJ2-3	ASSPRSVLAGGTDTQY
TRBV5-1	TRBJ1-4	ASSGTGDDEKLF
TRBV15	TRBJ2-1	ATSRERRSSYNEQF
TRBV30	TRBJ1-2	AWNVNYGYT
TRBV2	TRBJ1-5	ASSRRVDQPQH
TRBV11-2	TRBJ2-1	ASSYRQGNEQF
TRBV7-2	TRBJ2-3	ASSLAGTSGSTDTQY
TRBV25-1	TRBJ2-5	ASSEGSGVRETQY
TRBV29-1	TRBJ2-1	SVETGAGYNEQF
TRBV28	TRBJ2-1	ASNQRGVAGSYNEQF
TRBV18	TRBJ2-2	ASSPFEGELF
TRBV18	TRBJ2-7	ASSPAGGSYEQY
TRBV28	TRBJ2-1	ASISGLYNEQF
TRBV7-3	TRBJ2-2	ASSITPRDTGELF
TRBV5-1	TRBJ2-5	ASRQSLAAGETQY
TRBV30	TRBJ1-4	AWRGTARHEKLF
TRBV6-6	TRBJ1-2	AVRDGNYGYT
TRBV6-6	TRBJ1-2	ASRPDRGYGYT
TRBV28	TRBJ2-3	ASRPTSGGRDTQY
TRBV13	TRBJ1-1	ASSLSGGGAEAF
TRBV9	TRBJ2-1	ASSVETSGSYNEQF
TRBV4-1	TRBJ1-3	ASSPGQAVNTIY
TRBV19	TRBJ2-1	ASSKGQGNEQF